This TCR beta chain was retrieved from a study of vaccination and CD4 T cells after COVID-19. Study-level background: With a range of 35 to 161, the median interval from diagnosis to drawing post-COVID samples was approximately 91 days. Every culture used as a control got a CEFX pool, an HIV-1 Nef pool, or no peptide.

J was trimmed by 3 bases and V by 3 bases; bases with no gene match: 7. This CDR3 has 14 amino acids. Germline V CDR1 and CDR2: DFQATT, SNEGSKA (reference sequence). The assay that was used to sequence DNA from cultured CD4+ T cells was the Oncomine TCR Beta short-read assay. MiXCR, run by TCRdb on the PCR reads, gives a single entry per CDR3 protein. This sample yields about 1,800 distinct CDR3 sequences, of which around three fifths are seen a single time; around 80% belongs to the top ten. Treatment of the sample: roughly ten-day PBMC culture with coronavirus spike peptide pools or control peptides (ViraFEST assay). From the unexposed donor, CD4+ T cells were collected ahead of the COVID-19 pandemic (2011-2018). In regard to this clonotype: Its specificity is not known.

The specimen sequenced was CD4+ T cells from blood, cultured in vitro. The receptor was derived from a human donor in good health. The V and J genes are TRBV20-1 and TRBJ2-5, with 7 bases identical to TRBD1. CDR3 protein: CSASPAQGEETQYF. The CDR3 bases are TGCAGTGCTAGCCCGGCCCAGGGGGAAGAGACCCAGTACTTC.